Following are 3 T cell receptor beta chains from one sample sequenced in a study of T cells in Graves' hyperthyroidism and ophthalmopathy. RNA transcripts provided the source from which TCR beta CDR3 regions were amplified. TCR CDR3 underwent first-round RT-PCR with the HTBI primer set. TCRdb analysed the multiplex PCR reads with MiXCR anew, one entry per CDR3 protein. The sample records a few hundred thousand distinct CDR3 sequences, about a sixth being singletons. Sequencing was performed on blood. The receptors stem from a woman between 40 and 50 years old with Graves' ophthalmopathy.

This clonotype has ten or more counts. This sequence joins TRBV5-1 and TRBJ2-3; D not certain. The CDR3 extends over 15 amino acids. V was shortened by 0 bases and J by 0 bases, with 8 bases between the two germline ends. The germline V gene encodes CDR1 SGHRS and CDR2 YFSETQ. The CDR3 here is CASSLVGRSTDTQYF. For the CDR3, the DNA is TGCGCCAGCAGCTTGGTTGGGCGGAGCACAGATACGCAGTATTTT.

This clonotype was seen only a few times. The chain couples TRBV20-1 to TRBJ2-3, with D perhaps assigned TRBD1 or TRBD2 (5 bases each). V lost 3 bases and J lost 2, with 15 bases in between. There are 15 residues in the CDR3. Germline-derived CDR1 and CDR2 are DFQATT and SNEGSKA (reference sequence). The CDR3 coding sequence is TGCAGTGCTAGGACCCCGGGACCCCCCACAGATACGCAGTATTTT. Translation: CSARTPGPPTDTQYF.

The sample holds a few counts of this clonotype. The CDR3 here is CASSLTGGQYEQYF. The CDR3 DNA follows: TGTGCCAGCAGCTTAACAGGGGGCCAATACGAGCAGTACTTC. The J gene is TRBJ2-7, the V gene TRBV7-9, with TRBD1 matching over 9 bases. The CDR3 sequence is 14 residues long. J lost 4 bases, V lost 2 bases, and 3 bases had no gene match. The germline CDR1 and CDR2 sequences are SEHNR and FQNEAQ (reference sequence).